Listed below are T cell receptor beta chains from one sample, sequenced in a study of CD8 T cells in ankylosing spondylitis. MiXCR, run by TCRdb on the 5' RACE reads, gives a single entry per CDR3 protein. The sample comprises 700,000 to 850,000 distinct CDR3 sequences, approximately 10% of which are singletons, and approximately 0.5% rests with the top ten. The material sequenced was blood, either unsorted or a sorted T cell fraction (not recorded which). The source of these receptors is a male donor with ankylosing spondylitis. The CDR3 runs from the conserved cysteine through the conserved F or W. Each record gives: clone size, V gene, D gene, J gene, CDR3 protein, CDR3 DNA. The D gene is left open where the match is weak. A clone size is listed for some rows: how often the clone was seen (once, few, many), or a class if it is expanded.

clone_size: many; v_call: TRBV12-5; d_call: .; j_call: TRBJ1-5; cdr3_aa: CASALEREGYQPQHF; cdr3_nt: TGTGCTAGTGCCTTGGAACGGGAGGGTTATCAGCCCCAGCATTTT
clone_size: .; v_call: TRBV4-1; d_call: .; j_call: TRBJ2-2; cdr3_aa: CASSQVEDTGELFF; cdr3_nt: TGCGCCAGCAGCCAAGTTGAAGACACCGGGGAGCTGTTTTTT
clone_size: few; v_call: TRBV20-1; d_call: .; j_call: TRBJ2-1; cdr3_aa: CSARDGLVGSNEQFF; cdr3_nt: TGCAGTGCTAGAGATGGTCTAGTGGGTTCCAATGAGCAGTTCTTC
clone_size: few; v_call: TRBV4-3; d_call: .; j_call: TRBJ1-4; cdr3_aa: CASSQSPGGRGEKLFF; cdr3_nt: TGCGCCAGCAGCCAATCCCCGGGGGGGCGGGGAGAAAAACTGTTTTTT
clone_size: many; v_call: TRBV5-1; d_call: .; j_call: TRBJ2-2; cdr3_aa: CASSLGLLTGELFF; cdr3_nt: TGCGCCAGCAGCTTGGGACTCCTCACCGGGGAGCTGTTTTTT
clone_size: .; v_call: TRBV28; d_call: .; j_call: TRBJ1-2; cdr3_aa: CASSLYPPSAGYGYTF; cdr3_nt: TGTGCCAGCAGTTTATACCCCCCCAGTGCTGGCTATGGCTACACCTTC
clone_size: few; v_call: TRBV7-9; d_call: .; j_call: TRBJ1-2; cdr3_aa: CANTPLGGYTF; cdr3_nt: TGTGCCAACACCCCCCTCGGGGGCTACACCTTC
clone_size: few; v_call: TRBV29-1; d_call: TRBD2; j_call: TRBJ2-1; cdr3_aa: CSVAGTIRYNEQFF; cdr3_nt: TGCAGCGTTGCTGGGACTATACGATACAATGAGCAGTTCTTC
clone_size: many; v_call: TRBV5-1; d_call: .; j_call: TRBJ2-2; cdr3_aa: CASSLVATGELFF; cdr3_nt: TGCGCCAGCAGCTTGGTGGCGACCGGGGAGCTGTTTTTT
clone_size: few; v_call: TRBV11-2; d_call: .; j_call: TRBJ1-1; cdr3_aa: CASGHLNTEAFF; cdr3_nt: TGTGCCAGCGGACACTTGAACACTGAAGCTTTCTTT
clone_size: .; v_call: TRBV6-5; d_call: .; j_call: TRBJ2-3; cdr3_aa: CASSSRVSTDTQYF; cdr3_nt: TGTGCCAGCAGTTCTAGGGTTTCCACAGATACGCAGTATTTT
clone_size: .; v_call: TRBV28; d_call: TRBD1; j_call: TRBJ1-2; cdr3_aa: CASSQVDRVYYGYTF; cdr3_nt: TGTGCCAGCAGCCAAGTCGACAGGGTGTACTATGGCTACACCTTC
clone_size: many; v_call: TRBV7-2; d_call: .; j_call: TRBJ2-1; cdr3_aa: CASSGHGPNEQFF; cdr3_nt: TGTGCCAGCAGCGGTCACGGACCCAATGAGCAGTTCTTC
clone_size: many; v_call: TRBV20-1; d_call: .; j_call: TRBJ1-2; cdr3_aa: CSARDPGTGAHGYTF; cdr3_nt: TGCAGTGCTAGAGATCCCGGGACGGGGGCCCATGGCTACACCTTC
clone_size: .; v_call: TRBV7-2; d_call: .; j_call: TRBJ1-1; cdr3_aa: CASSLNRVSEAFF; cdr3_nt: TGTGCCAGCAGCTTAAACAGGGTTTCTGAAGCTTTCTTT
clone_size: few; v_call: TRBV7-9; d_call: TRBD1; j_call: TRBJ1-4; cdr3_aa: CASSFGTGYEKLFF; cdr3_nt: TGTGCCAGCAGCTTCGGGACAGGTTATGAAAAACTGTTTTTT
clone_size: .; v_call: TRBV6-1; d_call: .; j_call: TRBJ1-1; cdr3_aa: CASRERGHRGDTEAFF; cdr3_nt: TGTGCCAGCAGGGAGAGGGGACATCGGGGGGACACTGAAGCTTTCTTT
clone_size: few; v_call: TRBV5-6; d_call: TRBD2; j_call: TRBJ2-5; cdr3_aa: CASSLRGAEVQYF; cdr3_nt: TGTGCCAGCAGTTTGCGGGGGGCCGAGGTCCAGTACTTC
clone_size: many; v_call: TRBV6-6; d_call: .; j_call: TRBJ1-2; cdr3_aa: CASTTEGRYGYTF; cdr3_nt: TGTGCCAGCACAACCGAGGGACGTTATGGCTACACCTTC
clone_size: .; v_call: TRBV11-1; d_call: .; j_call: TRBJ1-2; cdr3_aa: CASSPLQAYGYTF; cdr3_nt: TGTGCCAGCAGCCCCTTACAAGCCTATGGCTACACCTTC
clone_size: few; v_call: TRBV2; d_call: .; j_call: TRBJ1-1; cdr3_aa: CASFQYTEAFF; cdr3_nt: TGTGCCAGCTTTCAGTACACTGAAGCTTTCTTT
clone_size: many; v_call: TRBV4-2; d_call: TRBD1; j_call: TRBJ2-4; cdr3_aa: CASSLSAGGLLDIQYF; cdr3_nt: TGTGCCAGCAGCCTCTCGGCAGGGGGTCTATTGGACATTCAGTACTTC
clone_size: .; v_call: TRBV3-1; d_call: .; j_call: TRBJ1-3; cdr3_aa: CASSQGSRTGNTIYF; cdr3_nt: TGTGCCAGCAGCCAAGGATCCAGAACTGGAAACACCATATATTTT
clone_size: .; v_call: TRBV12-3/TRBV12-4; d_call: TRBD1; j_call: TRBJ1-4; cdr3_aa: CASTQGAKKLFF; cdr3_nt: TGTGCCAGCACCCAGGGGGCTAAAAAACTGTTTTTT
clone_size: few; v_call: TRBV4-3; d_call: TRBD2; j_call: TRBJ2-5; cdr3_aa: CASSLLKSSGGQETQYF; cdr3_nt: TGCGCCAGCAGCCTCCTAAAATCCAGCGGGGGGCAAGAGACCCAGTACTTC
clone_size: .; v_call: TRBV10-3; d_call: .; j_call: TRBJ2-7; cdr3_aa: CAISERRKAYEQYF; cdr3_nt: TGTGCCATCAGTGAGCGAAGGAAGGCCTACGAGCAGTACTTC